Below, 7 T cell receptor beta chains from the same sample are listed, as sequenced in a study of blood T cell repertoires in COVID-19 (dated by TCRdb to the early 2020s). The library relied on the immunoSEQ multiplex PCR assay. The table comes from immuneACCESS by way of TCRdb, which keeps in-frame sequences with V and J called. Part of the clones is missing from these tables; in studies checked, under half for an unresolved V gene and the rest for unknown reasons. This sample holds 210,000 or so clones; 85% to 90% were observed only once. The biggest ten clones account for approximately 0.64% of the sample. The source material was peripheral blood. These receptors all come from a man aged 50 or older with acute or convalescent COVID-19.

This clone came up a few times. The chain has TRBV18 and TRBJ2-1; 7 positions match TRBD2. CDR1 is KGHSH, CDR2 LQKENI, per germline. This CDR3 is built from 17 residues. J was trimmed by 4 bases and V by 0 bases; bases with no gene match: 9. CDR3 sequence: CASSPPIFASGYNEQFF. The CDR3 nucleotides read TGTGCCAGCTCACCACCGATCTTTGCTAGCGGATACAATGAGCAGTTCTTC.

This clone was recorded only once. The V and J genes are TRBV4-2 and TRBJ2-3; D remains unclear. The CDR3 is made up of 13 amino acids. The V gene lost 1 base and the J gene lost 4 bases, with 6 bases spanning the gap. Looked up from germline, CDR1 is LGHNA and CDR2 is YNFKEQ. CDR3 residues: CASSQGPADTQYF. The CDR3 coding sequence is TGTGCCAGCAGCCAAGGGCCTGCAGATACGCAGTATTTT.

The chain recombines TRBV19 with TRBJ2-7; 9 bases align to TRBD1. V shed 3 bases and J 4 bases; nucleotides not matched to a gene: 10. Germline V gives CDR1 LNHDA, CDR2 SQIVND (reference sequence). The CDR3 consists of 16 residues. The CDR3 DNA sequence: TGTGCCAGTAGTATCGAAGAAGGGGGACAGGGATACGAGCAGTACTTC. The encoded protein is CASSIEEGGQGYEQYF.

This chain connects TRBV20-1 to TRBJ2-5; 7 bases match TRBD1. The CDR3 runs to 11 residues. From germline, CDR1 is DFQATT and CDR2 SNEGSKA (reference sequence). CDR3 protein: CRGAGGETQYF. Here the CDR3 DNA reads TGCAGAGGGGCAGGGGGTGAGACCCAGTACTTC.

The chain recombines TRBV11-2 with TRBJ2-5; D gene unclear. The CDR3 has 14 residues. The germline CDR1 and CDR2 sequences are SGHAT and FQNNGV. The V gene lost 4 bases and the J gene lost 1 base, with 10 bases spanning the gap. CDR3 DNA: TGTGCCAGCAGCTCGCGACACCCCCAAGAGACCCAGTACTTC. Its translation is CASSSRHPQETQYF.

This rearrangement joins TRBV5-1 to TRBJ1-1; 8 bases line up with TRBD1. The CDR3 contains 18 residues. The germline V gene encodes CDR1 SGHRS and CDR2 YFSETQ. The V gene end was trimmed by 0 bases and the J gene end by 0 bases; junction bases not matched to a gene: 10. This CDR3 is CASSLAAGGAGMNTEAFF. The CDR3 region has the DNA TGCGCCAGCAGCTTGGCCGCAGGGGGCGCCGGTATGAACACTGAAGCTTTCTTT. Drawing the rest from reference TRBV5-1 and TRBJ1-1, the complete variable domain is KAGVTQTPRYLIKTRGQQVTLSCSPISGHRSVSWYQQTPGQGLQFLFEYFSETQRNKGNFPGRFSGRQFSNSRSEMNVSTLELGDSALYLCASSLAAGGAGMNTEAFFGQGTRLTVV.

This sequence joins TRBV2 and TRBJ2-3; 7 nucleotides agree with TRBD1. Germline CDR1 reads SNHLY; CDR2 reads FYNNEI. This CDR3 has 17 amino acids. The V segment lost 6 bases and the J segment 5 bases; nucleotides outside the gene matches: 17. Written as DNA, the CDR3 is TGTGCCAGCAGGAGGGGCCGGGACAGATCCAGGCAAGATACGCAGTATTTT. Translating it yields CASRRGRDRSRQDTQYF.